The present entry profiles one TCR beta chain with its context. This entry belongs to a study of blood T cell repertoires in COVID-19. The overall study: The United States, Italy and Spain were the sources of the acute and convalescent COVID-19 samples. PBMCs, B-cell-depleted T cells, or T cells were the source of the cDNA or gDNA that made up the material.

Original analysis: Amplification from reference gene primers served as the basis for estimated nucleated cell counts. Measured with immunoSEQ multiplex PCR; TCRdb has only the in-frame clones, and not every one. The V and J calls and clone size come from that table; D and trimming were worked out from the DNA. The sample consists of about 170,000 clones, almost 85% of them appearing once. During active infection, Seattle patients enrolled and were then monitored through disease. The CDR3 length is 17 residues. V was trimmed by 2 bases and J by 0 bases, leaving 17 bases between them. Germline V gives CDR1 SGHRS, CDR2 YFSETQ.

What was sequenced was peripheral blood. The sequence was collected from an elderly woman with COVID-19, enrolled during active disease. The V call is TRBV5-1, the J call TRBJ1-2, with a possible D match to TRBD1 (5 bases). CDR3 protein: CASSFWGVTEANYGYTF. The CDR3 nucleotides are TGCGCCAGCAGCTTTTGGGGGGTTACCGAGGCTAACTATGGCTACACCTTC.